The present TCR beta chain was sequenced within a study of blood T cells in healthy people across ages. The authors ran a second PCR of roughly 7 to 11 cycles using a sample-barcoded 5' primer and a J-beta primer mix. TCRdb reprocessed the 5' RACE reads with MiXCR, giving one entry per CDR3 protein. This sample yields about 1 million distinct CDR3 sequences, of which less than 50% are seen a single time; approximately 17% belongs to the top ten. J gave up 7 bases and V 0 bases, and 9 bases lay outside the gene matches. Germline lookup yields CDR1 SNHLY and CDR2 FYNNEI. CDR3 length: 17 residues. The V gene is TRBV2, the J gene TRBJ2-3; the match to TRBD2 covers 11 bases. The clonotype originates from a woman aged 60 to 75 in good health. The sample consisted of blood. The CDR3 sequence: CASSEALTSGILYTQYF. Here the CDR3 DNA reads TGTGCCAGCAGTGAAGCGTTGACTAGCGGGATCCTCTATACGCAGTATTTT. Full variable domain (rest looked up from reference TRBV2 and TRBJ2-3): EPEVTQTPSHQVTQMGQEVILRCVPISNHLYFYWYRQILGQKVEFLVSFYNNEISEKSEIFDDQFSVERPDGSNFTLKIRSTKLEDSAMYFCASSEALTSGILYTQYFGPGTRLTVL.